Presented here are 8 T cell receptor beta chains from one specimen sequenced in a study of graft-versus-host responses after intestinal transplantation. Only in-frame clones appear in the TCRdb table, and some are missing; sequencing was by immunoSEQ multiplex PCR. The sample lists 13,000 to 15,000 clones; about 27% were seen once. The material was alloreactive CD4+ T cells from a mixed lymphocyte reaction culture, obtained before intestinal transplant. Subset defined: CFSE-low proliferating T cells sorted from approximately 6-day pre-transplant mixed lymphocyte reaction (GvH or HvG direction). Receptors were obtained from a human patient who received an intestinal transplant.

CDR3: CAIAEVAGGAYEQYF. CDR3 in DNA: TGTGCCATAGCAGAGGTGGCAGGGGGCGCCTACGAGCAGTACTTC. The chain is built from TRBV6-5 and TRBJ2-7; 8 positions match TRBD1. CDR3 length: 15 residues. Looked up from germline, CDR1 is MNHEY and CDR2 is SVGAGI. Germline trimming cut 10 bases from V and 2 bases from J; bases unmatched to any gene: 13.

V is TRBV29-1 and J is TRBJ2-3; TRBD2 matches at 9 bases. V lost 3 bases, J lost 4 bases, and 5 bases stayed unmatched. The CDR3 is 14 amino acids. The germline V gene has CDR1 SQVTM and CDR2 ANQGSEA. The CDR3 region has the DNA TGCAGCGTTGAGGTTGCGGGAGGGGCAGATACGCAGTATTTT. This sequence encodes CSVEVAGGADTQYF.

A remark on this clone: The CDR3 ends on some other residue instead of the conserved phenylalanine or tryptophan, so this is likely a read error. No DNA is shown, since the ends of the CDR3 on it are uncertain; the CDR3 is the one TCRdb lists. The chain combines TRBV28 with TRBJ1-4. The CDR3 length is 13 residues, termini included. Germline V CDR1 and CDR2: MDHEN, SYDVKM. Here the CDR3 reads CASSPPGSLKFLY.

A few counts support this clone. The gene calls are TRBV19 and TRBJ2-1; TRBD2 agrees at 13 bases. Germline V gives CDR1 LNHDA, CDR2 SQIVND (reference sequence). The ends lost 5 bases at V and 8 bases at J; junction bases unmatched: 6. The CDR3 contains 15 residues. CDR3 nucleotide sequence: TGTGCCAGTAGTCCCCGGACTAGCGGGAGTGATGAGCAGTTCTTC. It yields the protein CASSPRTSGSDEQFF.

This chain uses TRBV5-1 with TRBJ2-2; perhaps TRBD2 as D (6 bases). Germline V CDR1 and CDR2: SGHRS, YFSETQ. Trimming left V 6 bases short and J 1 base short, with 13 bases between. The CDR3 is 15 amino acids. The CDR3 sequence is CASTSSGLNTGELFF. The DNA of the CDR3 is TGCGCCAGCACCTCCAGCGGGTTGAACACCGGGGAGCTGTTTTTT.

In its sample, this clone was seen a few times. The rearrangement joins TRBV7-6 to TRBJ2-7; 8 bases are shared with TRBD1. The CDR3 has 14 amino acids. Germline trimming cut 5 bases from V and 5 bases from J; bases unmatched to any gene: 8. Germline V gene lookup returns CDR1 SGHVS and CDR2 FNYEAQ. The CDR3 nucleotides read TGTGCCAGCAGCCAGAGGACAGGGAAACACGAGCAGTACTTC. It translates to CASSQRTGKHEQYF.

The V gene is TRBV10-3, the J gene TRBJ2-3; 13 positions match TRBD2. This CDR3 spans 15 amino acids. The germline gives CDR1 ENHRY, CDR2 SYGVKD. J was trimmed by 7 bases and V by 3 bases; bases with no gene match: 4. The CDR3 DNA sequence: TGTGCCATCAGTGAACTAGCGGGAGGGCCATATACGCAGTATTTT. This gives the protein CAISELAGGPYTQYF.

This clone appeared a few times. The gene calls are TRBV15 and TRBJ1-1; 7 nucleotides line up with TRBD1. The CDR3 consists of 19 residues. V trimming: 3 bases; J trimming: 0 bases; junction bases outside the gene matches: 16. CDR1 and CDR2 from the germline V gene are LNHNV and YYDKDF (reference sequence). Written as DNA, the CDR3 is TGTGCCACCAGCAGCCGAGACAGGGTAATAAGAACTTTGAACACTGAAGCTTTCTTT. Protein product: CATSSRDRVIRTLNTEAFF. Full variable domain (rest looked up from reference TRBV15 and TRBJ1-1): DAMVIQNPRYQVTQFGKPVTLSCSQTLNHNVMYWYQQKSSQAPKLLFHYYDKDFNNEADTPDNFQSRRPNTSFCFLDIRSPGLGDTAMYLCATSSRDRVIRTLNTEAFFGQGTRLTVV.